The text below deals with one TCR beta chain. V was pared by 3 bases and J by 8 bases, with 11 bases between. CDR3 length: 13 residues. CDR1 SGHAT and CDR2 FQNNGV come from the germline V gene. The study recruited people aged 18 to 89 years across more than 20 US areas. The data belong to a study of blood T cell repertoires in COVID-19. TCRdb's table, derived via immunoSEQ multiplex PCR, lists solely in-frame clones and lacks some. This sample has under 250,000 clones, with about four fifths found just once. The sequence was collected from a woman in her 40s who had been exposed to COVID-19. The chain employs TRBV11-2 and TRBJ1-5; possible D gene TRBD1, 5 bases. The sample taken for sequencing was PBMCs or T cells enriched from blood (not recorded which). The CDR3 DNA is TGTGCCAGCAGCTTTGCTCCGGGGGAGCCCCAGCATTTT. This codes for CASSFAPGEPQHF. Filled out from reference TRBV11-2 and TRBJ1-5, the complete variable domain reads EAGVAQSPRYKIIEKRQSVAFWCNPISGHATLYWYQQILGQGPKLLIQFQNNGVVDDSQLPKDRFSAERLKGVDSTLKIQPAKLEDSAVYLCASSFAPGEPQHFGDGTRLSIL.